This paragraph reports one T cell receptor (beta chain). The record originates from a study of beta chain features in type 1 diabetes. Sequenced material consisted of expressed TCRB transcripts (all of the isolated RNA was reverse transcribed). The repertoire was sequenced with immunoSEQ multiplex PCR; TCRdb's copy has only in-frame clones and lacks some. The data contain under 800,000 clones, about a sixth of them seen just once; the ten biggest clones take up about 0.097%. Germline V lookup: CDR1 MNHNY, CDR2 SVGAGI (reference sequence). The CDR3 has 13 residues. V was clipped by 3 bases and J by 10 bases; unmatched bases: 6.

The sample taken for sequencing was naive CD4+ T cells from blood. The rearrangement joins TRBV6-6 to TRBJ2-1; 7 nucleotides align to TRBD2. The receptor was isolated from a man aged 18 to 29 in good health. The CDR3 sequence: CASSYLGTKEQFF. CDR3 nucleotides: TGTGCCAGCAGTTATCTTGGGACTAAAGAGCAGTTCTTC.